These 11 T cell receptor beta chains share one sample of origin, sequenced in a study of cytomegalovirus exposure and HLA in healthy donors. Clones were read by immunoSEQ multiplex PCR, and TCRdb kept only the in-frame ones, dropping some. In the table there are some 170,000 clones, about 90% of which are singletons. Sequenced material: PBMCs. Receptors originate from a woman under 30 in good health and CMV-seropositive.

This clone was recorded many times. This rearrangement joins TRBV6-4 to TRBJ2-3; tentatively, D is TRBD2 (7 bases). The CDR3 loop spans 15 amino acids. With 3 bases removed from V and 1 base from J, the gap between germline ends came to 11 bases. Germline V lookup: CDR1 MRHNA, CDR2 SNTAGT. The CDR3 loop is CASSEGAGGTDTQYF. In DNA form, the CDR3 reads TGTGCCAGCAGTGAGGGGGCGGGAGGCACAGATACGCAGTATTTT.

The chain uses TRBV29-1 and TRBJ2-7, with TRBD2 matching over 7 bases. This CDR3 contains 13 residues. The junction had 9 bases not matched to a gene; V was cut back by 6 bases and J by 4 bases. Germline V gene sequence: CDR1 SQVTM, CDR2 ANQGSEA. The CDR3 DNA reads as TGCAGCGTGGAGCGGGAAGGACAATACGAGCAGTACTTC. It codes for CSVEREGQYEQYF.

The chain has TRBV19 and TRBJ2-7; 7 nucleotides line up with TRBD2. The length of the CDR3 is 15 residues. J was trimmed by 4 bases and V by 4 bases; bases with no gene match: 10. Per germline, CDR1 LNHDA and CDR2 SQIVND (reference sequence). DNA for the CDR3: TGTGCCAGTAGTAGGGGAGCGGGGAGTGCGTACGAGCAGTACTTC. Its translation: CASSRGAGSAYEQYF.

The chain carries TRBV29-1 and TRBJ2-1; 7 bases agree with TRBD2. Germline CDR1 SQVTM, CDR2 ANQGSEA. The CDR3 has 14 amino acids. Trimming removed 8 bases from V and 3 bases from J; junction bases left unmatched: 10. Written as DNA, the CDR3 is TGCAGCTATCGTAGCGGGCTGATCTACAATGAGCAGTTCTTC. This sequence encodes CSYRSGLIYNEQFF.

The chain links TRBV6-5 to TRBJ2-6; D gene ambiguous. In germline, CDR1 is MNHEY, CDR2 SVGAGI. The CDR3 has 15 amino acids. V lost 5 bases and J lost 0, with 8 bases in between. The CDR3 DNA follows: TGTGCCAGCAGTGTCGCGATCTCTGGGGCCAACGTCCTGACTTTC. Protein sequence: CASSVAISGANVLTF.

The V and J genes are TRBV4-1 and TRBJ2-1; 8 bases line up with TRBD2. Germline V gene sequence: CDR1 MGHRA, CDR2 YSYEKL. The J segment lost 8 bases and the V segment lost 4 bases, leaving 7 bases of the junction unmatched. The CDR3 sequence is 14 residues long. DNA of the CDR3: TGCGCCAGCAGCCGACGGGAGGGCCTCGATGAGCAGTTCTTC. It codes for CASSRREGLDEQFF.

Comment on this clone: In the same sample, other DNA sequences code for this CDR3. This chain joins TRBV28 and TRBJ1-1, with 7 bases lining up with TRBD1. Germline CDR1 MDHEN, CDR2 SYDVKM. This CDR3 spans 12 amino acids. The V segment lost 6 bases and the J segment 4 bases; nucleotides outside the gene matches: 2. This CDR3 reads CASSSGGTEAFF. The CDR3 bases are TGTGCCAGCAGCTCAGGGGGCACTGAAGCTTTCTTT.

The chain combines TRBV7-3 with TRBJ2-3; no firm D call. Germline CDR1 and CDR2: SGHTA and FQGTGA. Trimming shortened V by 3 bases and J by 3 bases, and 10 bases separated the two germline ends. The CDR3 covers 14 residues. CDR3 sequence reads: CASSLAGFTDTQYF. CDR3 DNA: TGTGCCAGCAGCTTGGCAGGATTTACAGATACGCAGTATTTT.

The V and J genes are TRBV28 and TRBJ1-2; TRBD1 matches 7 bases. Trimming at V came to 8 bases and at J to 3 bases, leaving 6 bases not matched to a gene. In germline, CDR1 is MDHEN, CDR2 SYDVKM. This CDR3 is 13 amino acids long. For the CDR3, the DNA is TGTGCCAGCGGTAATACAGGGGACTATGGCTACACCTTC. Its protein is CASGNTGDYGYTF.

This sequence joins TRBV7-6 and TRBJ1-2, with 8 bases lining up with TRBD1. The V gene end was trimmed by 5 bases and the J gene end by 4 bases; junction bases not matched to a gene: 6. The V gene's germline CDR1 is SGHVS and CDR2 FNYEAQ. The CDR3 loop spans 14 amino acids. For the CDR3, the DNA is TGTGCCAGCAGCCCACGGACAGGGCCCTATGGCTACACCTTC. Protein product: CASSPRTGPYGYTF.

The chain employs TRBV5-1 and TRBJ1-1; D may be TRBD1 (6 bases). V was clipped by 5 bases and J by 2 bases, with 13 bases between them. Per the germline V gene, CDR1 is SGHRS and CDR2 is YFSETQ. The CDR3 consists of 14 residues. The CDR3 DNA sequence: TGCGCCAGCAGAGCCCAGGGGCTAAACACTGAAGCTTTCTTT. Translating gives CASRAQGLNTEAFF.